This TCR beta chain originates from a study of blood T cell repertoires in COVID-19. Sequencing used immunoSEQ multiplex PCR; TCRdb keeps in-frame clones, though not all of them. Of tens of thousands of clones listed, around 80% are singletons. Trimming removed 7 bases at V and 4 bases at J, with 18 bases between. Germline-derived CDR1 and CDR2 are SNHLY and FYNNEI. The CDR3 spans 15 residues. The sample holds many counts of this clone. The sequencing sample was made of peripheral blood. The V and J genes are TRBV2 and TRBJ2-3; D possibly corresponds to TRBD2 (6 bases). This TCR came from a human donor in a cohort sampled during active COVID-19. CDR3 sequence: CASTPGGKLPDTQYF. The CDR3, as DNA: TGTGCCAGCACCCCAGGCGGGAAACTCCCAGATACGCAGTATTTT.